This passage covers 11 T cell receptor beta chains from one sample sequenced in a study of T cells after yellow fever vaccination. MiXCR was run by TCRdb on the 5' RACE reads, yielding one entry per CDR3 protein. The repertoire holds some 300,000 distinct CDR3 sequences, with approximately 10% as singletons. Sequences were derived from CD4+ T cells sorted from PBMCs, sampled 5 days after the yellow fever booster vaccination. These receptors came from a man aged 18 to 35 who received the YFV17D yellow fever vaccine.

The J gene is TRBJ2-1, the V gene TRBV28, with no clear D. The germline V gene has CDR1 MDHEN and CDR2 SYDVKM. The V and J ends lost 10 bases and 5 bases respectively, with 9 bases between them. This CDR3 has 11 amino acids. The CDR3 DNA sequence: TGTGCCACCCAGGACGACAATGAGCAGTTCTTC. This gives the protein CATQDDNEQFF.

CDR3 DNA sequence: TGTGCCACCAGCAGCCAACAGGGCTACGAGCAGTACTTC. It encodes CATSSQQGYEQYF. This chain connects TRBV15 to TRBJ2-7; D perhaps matches TRBD1 (6 bases). Germline-derived CDR1 and CDR2 are LNHNV and YYDKDF (reference sequence). V gave up 3 bases and J gave up 3 bases, with 9 bases separating them. This CDR3 contains 13 residues.

The table lists this clonotype with many counts. The V and J genes are TRBV12-3 or TRBV12-4 and TRBJ1-1; no clear D. V lost 6 bases and J 6 bases, leaving 17 bases between the germline ends. The CDR3 runs to 14 residues. The CDR3, as DNA: TGTGCCAGCAGGGGATCTTACTCGAGGCCTGAAGCTTTCTTT. Translation gives CASRGSYSRPEAFF.

This clonotype was found a few times. The chain combines TRBV20-1 with TRBJ2-5; D is ambiguous. Germline assignment: CDR1 DFQATT and CDR2 SNEGSKA (reference sequence). Trimming pared 0 bases from V and 1 base from J, leaving 12 bases between. This CDR3 comprises 15 residues. In nucleotides, the CDR3 is TGCAGTGCTAGAGATTTGCGGTGGGGCCAAGAGACCCAGTACTTC. This translates into CSARDLRWGQETQYF.

This clonotype has ten or more counts. The CDR3 coding sequence is TGTGCTAGTGCCGTAGGGAAAGGGTACTACAATGAGCAGTTCTTC. It codes for CASAVGKGYYNEQFF. J is TRBJ2-1 and V is TRBV12-5, with D uncertain. Germline assignment: CDR1 LGHNT and CDR2 FRNRAP. The CDR3 loop spans 15 amino acids. V dropped 7 bases and J dropped 3 bases, with 16 bases sitting between them.

The chain recombines TRBV5-4 with TRBJ2-3; 13 bases are a match to TRBD2. Germline V CDR1 and CDR2: SGHNT, YYREEE (reference sequence). The trim removed 0 bases at V and 5 bases at J, leaving 6 bases unmatched. This CDR3 region has 17 residues. For the CDR3, the DNA is TGTGCCAGCAGCTTGGGTACCTGGACTAGCGGGGGAGATACGCAGTATTTT. Amino acid sequence: CASSLGTWTSGGDTQYF. Using reference TRBV5-4 and TRBJ2-3 for the parts outside the CDR3, the full variable domain is ETGVTQSPTHLIKTRGQQVTLRCSSQSGHNTVSWYQQALGQGPQFIFQYYREEENGRGNFPPRFSGLQFPNYSSELNVNALELDDSALYLCASSLGTWTSGGDTQYFGPGTRLTVL.

This clonotype was counted only a few times. The CDR3 nucleotides read TGCAGCGTTGTGCCCGTGACAGGGGTTGTCTATGGCTACACCTTC. This gives the protein CSVVPVTGVVYGYTF. The rearrangement joins TRBV29-1 to TRBJ1-2; 8 nucleotides line up with TRBD1. Trimming took 4 bases from V and 4 from J; bases not matched to a gene: 11. Germline CDR1 reads SQVTM; CDR2 reads ANQGSEA. This CDR3 has 15 amino acids.

The gene calls are TRBV6-1 and TRBJ1-2; TRBD1 is a possible D gene (6 bases). The germline V gene encodes CDR1 MNHNS and CDR2 SASEGT. The CDR3 extends over 14 amino acids. V lost 7 bases to trimming and J lost 4 bases, with 16 bases between them. The CDR3 region is CASILDSTRYGYTF. The CDR3 DNA follows: TGTGCCAGCATCCTGGACAGCACCCGCTATGGCTACACCTTC.

This clonotype was counted ten times or more. The V and J genes are TRBV7-9 and TRBJ2-7; 12 nucleotides match TRBD2. CDR3 length: 14 residues. The V gene's germline CDR1 is SEHNR and CDR2 FQNEAQ (reference sequence). V dropped 6 bases and J dropped 6; count of bases not matched to a gene: 6. This CDR3 is CASSPPGLAGEQYV. CDR3 DNA sequence: TGTGCCAGCAGTCCTCCGGGACTAGCGGGCGAGCAGTACGTC.

A few counts support this clonotype. The gene calls are TRBV15 and TRBJ1-2; 8 bases align to TRBD1. The CDR3 covers 15 residues. The germline gives CDR1 LNHNV, CDR2 YYDKDF (reference sequence). V shed 0 bases and J 2 bases; nucleotides not matched to a gene: 2. The CDR3 region is CATSREAGGNYGYTF. CDR3 bases: TGTGCCACCAGCAGAGAGGCAGGGGGCAACTATGGCTACACCTTC.

This clonotype was detected a few times. This rearrangement joins TRBV6-2 or TRBV6-3 to TRBJ2-7; D is ambiguous. Germline values: CDR1 MNHEY, CDR2 SVGEGT. The CDR3 length is 11 residues. Trimming removed 6 bases from V and 6 bases from J, with 9 bases in between. CDR3: CASRNGLEQYF. The CDR3 nucleotides read TGTGCCAGCAGGAACGGGCTCGAGCAGTACTTC.